One sample yielded the 24 T cell receptor beta chains listed below, sequenced in a study of blood T cells in healthy people across ages. The use of a sample-barcoded 5' primer and a J-beta primer mix characterized a second PCR of roughly 7 to 11 cycles. From the 5' RACE reads, TCRdb called clonotypes with MiXCR, one entry per CDR3 protein. The sample shows more than 900,000 distinct CDR3 sequences, 25% to 35% of them seen only once. The sample was also reused in another study, on T cells of mothers and their children.

Specimen: blood. Receptor source: a woman aged 40 to 50 in good health.

This clonotype was seen a handful of times. The CDR3 coding sequence is TGTGCCAGCAGCCCAAGACAGGTTTCGAACACCGGGGAGCTGTTTTTT. Amino acid sequence: CASSPRQVSNTGELFF. The chain joins TRBV4-2 to TRBJ2-2; the D gene is possibly TRBD1 (6 bases). Germline loops: CDR1 LGHNA, CDR2 YNFKEQ. Trimming cost V 4 bases and J 0 bases, with 12 bases left between them. The CDR3 totals 16 residues.

The chain combines TRBV20-1 with TRBJ2-3; 7 bases are a match to TRBD2. The germline V gene has CDR1 DFQATT and CDR2 SNEGSKA (reference sequence). The V and J ends lost 1 base and 0 bases, in that order; junction bases with no gene match: 7. CDR3 length: 16 amino acids. CDR3 sequence: CSARGGGDYSTDTQYF. CDR3 DNA sequence: TGCAGTGCTAGAGGCGGGGGAGATTATAGCACAGATACGCAGTATTTT.

This clonotype has just a few counts. The rearrangement links TRBV5-4 to TRBJ2-5; D is perhaps TRBD1 (5 bases). The CDR3 length is 14 residues. In germline, CDR1 is SGHNT, CDR2 YYREEE (reference sequence). Trimming shortened V by 7 bases and J by 4 bases, and 17 bases separated the two germline ends. The CDR3 is CASQPQGPGETQYF. The CDR3 DNA is TGTGCCAGCCAACCCCAGGGCCCTGGAGAGACCCAGTACTTC.

CDR3 in DNA: TGCAGCTGCTCAGGGGCCGGTGAAAAACTGTTTTTT. Protein: CSCSGAGEKLFF. This sequence joins TRBV20-1 and TRBJ1-4; D perhaps matches TRBD1 (6 bases). There are 12 residues in the CDR3. Germline V gene data show CDR1 as DFQATT and CDR2 as SNEGSKA (reference sequence).

This sequence joins TRBV2 and TRBJ2-3; D not resolved. The ends were cut back, 6 bases at V and 6 bases at J, with 10 bases in the middle. The germline CDR1 and CDR2 sequences are SNHLY and FYNNEI. The CDR3 length is 12 residues. In DNA, the CDR3 is TGTGCCAGCAGACCCGGGTTGGATACGCAGTATTTT. As protein: CASRPGLDTQYF.

Details on this clonotype: This may be a read error: a much more frequent sequence differs by one nucleotide. The final CDR3 position lacks the conserved phenylalanine or tryptophan, pointing to a likely read error. The CDR3 loop is CAISVAWENEQFL. The CDR3 bases are TGTGCCATCAGCGTCGCCTGGGAGAATGAGCAGTTCCTC. The rearrangement links TRBV10-3 to TRBJ2-1; a weak D match, TRBD2 (5 bases). V was cut by 6 bases and J by 7 bases, with 13 bases left in between. The CDR3 covers 13 residues. Looked up from germline, CDR1 is ENHRY and CDR2 is SYGVKD.

The rearrangement links TRBV20-1 to TRBJ1-6; D gene uncertain. The CDR3 has 13 amino acids. The germline V gene has CDR1 DFQATT and CDR2 SNEGSKA (reference sequence). Deletions cut 1 base from V and 14 bases from J, with 15 bases between. CDR3 residues: CSARAHSGFTLHF. The CDR3 DNA is TGCAGTGCTAGAGCCCACTCAGGTTTCACCCTCCACTTT.

This clonotype came up once. This sequence joins TRBV7-2 and TRBJ1-2; D not certain. The germline V and J ends were trimmed by 5 bases and 0 bases, with 13 bases remaining between them. CDR1 is SGHTA, CDR2 FQGNSA, per germline. The CDR3 covers 15 residues. The CDR3 bases are TGTGCCAGCAGCCCGAGACTGGCGACTAACTATGGCTACACCTTC. Encoded protein: CASSPRLATNYGYTF.

The CDR3 loop is CASSDDGETQYF. In DNA form, the CDR3 reads TGTGCCAGCAGTGATGACGGGGAGACCCAGTACTTC. The V and J genes are TRBV2 and TRBJ2-5; D remains ambiguous. The germline V and J ends were trimmed by 3 bases and 5 bases, with 7 bases remaining between them. In germline, CDR1 is SNHLY, CDR2 FYNNEI. CDR3 length: 12 residues.

The chain is built from TRBV7-9 and TRBJ1-1; no definite D call. The V and J ends lost 4 bases and 0 bases respectively, with 21 bases between them. Germline CDR1 and CDR2: SEHNR and FQNEAQ (reference sequence). This CDR3 contains 18 residues. CDR3 nucleotides: TGTGCCAGCAGCTCAGGACCCGATAGGAACCTCATGAACACTGAAGCTTTCTTT. Protein: CASSSGPDRNLMNTEAFF.

This clonotype came up a few times. This sequence joins TRBV12-3 or TRBV12-4 and TRBJ2-5; D gene uncertain. Matching the DNA end better, TRBJ2-7 makes the J call doubtful. The CDR3 loop spans 13 amino acids. Written as DNA, the CDR3 is TGTGCCAGCAGTTTATTAAGGGTCGACGAGCAGTACTTC. Its translation: CASSLLRVDEQYF.

Only a few counts were recorded for this clonotype. The chain is built from TRBV11-2 and TRBJ2-2; D may match TRBD1 or TRBD2 (6 bases each). With 5 bases removed from V and 7 bases from J, the gap between germline ends came to 11 bases. Germline loops: CDR1 SGHAT, CDR2 FQNNGV. The CDR3 totals 13 residues. The CDR3 loop is CASSPGEVGELFF. DNA for the CDR3: TGTGCCAGCAGCCCAGGGGAGGTCGGGGAGCTGTTTTTT.

This clonotype was detected ten times or more. The chain uses TRBV4-1 and TRBJ1-2; possibly TRBD1 for D (5 bases). V lost 5 bases to trimming and J lost 2 bases, with 12 bases between them. The CDR3 covers 14 residues. From germline, CDR1 is MGHRA and CDR2 YSYEKL. The CDR3: CASSSTGPNYGYTF. In DNA form, the CDR3 reads TGCGCCAGCAGCTCAACAGGACCAAACTATGGCTACACCTTC.

The chain links TRBV2 to TRBJ1-2, with 7 nucleotides matching TRBD1. The V gene's germline CDR1 is SNHLY and CDR2 FYNNEI. The CDR3 contains 12 residues. Germline trimming cut 8 bases from V and 12 bases from J; bases unmatched to any gene: 12. The chain's CDR3 is CASGSRGVPNTF. The CDR3 DNA follows: TGTGCCAGCGGTAGCAGGGGGGTCCCTAACACCTTC.

This rearrangement joins TRBV20-1 to TRBJ2-2; TRBD1 is a possible D gene (6 bases). V was trimmed by 5 bases and J by 2 bases, leaving 12 bases between them. This CDR3 spans 14 amino acids. The germline CDR1 and CDR2 sequences are DFQATT and SNEGSKA (reference sequence). The CDR3 region has the DNA TGCAGTGCTCCAAGGACAGCTAACACCGGGGAGCTGTTTTTT. This encodes CSAPRTANTGELFF.

This clonotype was observed many times. The gene calls are TRBV12-3 or TRBV12-4 and TRBJ2-7; 10 bases are shared with TRBD1. This CDR3 is 15 amino acids long. J gave up 2 bases and V 6 bases, and 7 bases lay outside the gene matches. The CDR3 sequence: CASSPTGQGTYEQYF. The CDR3 coding sequence is TGTGCCAGCAGCCCCACGGGACAGGGGACCTACGAGCAGTACTTC.

This clonotype was seen more than once but under ten times. Written as DNA, the CDR3 is TGTGCCAGCAGCGTAGCTACCGGGCCGGGGACCCAGTACTTC. Translation: CASSVATGPGTQYF. The chain carries TRBV9 and TRBJ2-5; D gene unclear. The V and J ends lost 0 bases and 7 bases respectively, with 13 bases between them. This CDR3 comprises 14 residues. CDR1 SGDLS and CDR2 YYNGEE come from the germline V gene.

This sequence joins TRBV5-1 and TRBJ2-1; 9 bases are a match to TRBD1. This CDR3 is built from 15 residues. Losses at the gene ends were 0 bases for V and 6 bases for J; bases not matched to a gene: 4. Germline values: CDR1 SGHRS, CDR2 YFSETQ. The CDR3 coding sequence is TGCGCCAGCAGCTTGGCGGACAGGGGTGCCAATGAGCAGTTCTTC. This translates into CASSLADRGANEQFF.

The V gene is TRBV5-1, the J gene TRBJ2-5; D assignment may be TRBD1 or TRBD2 (6 bases each). With 7 bases removed from V and 1 base from J, the gap between germline ends came to 14 bases. Germline CDR1 reads SGHRS; CDR2 reads YFSETQ. The length of the CDR3 is 14 residues. The CDR3 loop is CASRVGGRQETQYF. The DNA for the CDR3 is TGCGCCAGCCGTGTTGGGGGGCGCCAAGAGACCCAGTACTTC.

CDR3: CSARDQVGGRQAFF. CDR3 nucleotides: TGCAGTGCTAGAGATCAGGTTGGAGGGAGGCAAGCTTTCTTT. The rearrangement uses TRBV20-1 and TRBJ1-1; D call uncertain. CDR1 and CDR2 from the germline V gene are DFQATT and SNEGSKA (reference sequence). The CDR3 runs 14 residues. Trimming took 0 bases from V and 9 from J, leaving 17 bases between them.

This sequence joins TRBV5-1 and TRBJ1-4, with a weak D call TRBD1 (5 bases). Germline CDR1 and CDR2: SGHRS and YFSETQ. The CDR3 loop spans 15 amino acids. V was clipped by 0 bases and J by 8 bases, with 14 bases between them. CDR3 region: CASSLVGGEGEKLFF. CDR3 DNA: TGCGCCAGCAGCTTGGTCGGGGGTGAGGGCGAAAAACTGTTTTTT.

This clonotype was found many times. This chain uses TRBV7-2 with TRBJ2-4; a weak D match, TRBD2 (5 bases). The germline gives CDR1 SGHTA, CDR2 FQGNSA. The V and J ends lost 1 base and 1 base respectively, with 5 bases between them. The CDR3 totals 14 residues. The CDR3 nucleotides are TGTGCCAGCAGCTTAGGGAGGGCCAAAAACATTCAGTACTTC. Its translation is CASSLGRAKNIQYF.

About this clonotype itself: The junction departs from germline at one end; a sequencing error may be responsible. This chain joins TRBV7-8 and TRBJ2-7, with D perhaps matching TRBD1 (7 bases). Germline CDR1 reads SGHVS; CDR2 reads FQNEAQ. CDR3 size: 16 residues. DNA for the CDR3: TGTGCCAGCAGCTCCCCCAGGGGGGCCTACTCCTATGAGCAGTACTTC. Translation: CASSSPRGAYSYEQYF.

A few counts support this clonotype. The chain uses TRBV30 and TRBJ2-7; TRBD2 is a possible D gene (6 bases). CDR1 and CDR2 (germline): GTSNPN, SVGIG (reference sequence). The CDR3 has 13 amino acids. Deletions cut 2 bases from V and 7 bases from J, with 15 bases between. The CDR3 DNA reads as TGTGCCTGGAGTTCGGACGGCGGAGGGGAGCAGTACTTC. It yields the protein CAWSSDGGGEQYF.